The present T cell receptor beta chain was sequenced within a study of regulatory T cells in long-lasting Graves disease (dated by TCRdb to the early 2020s). Concerning the study at large: Patients with newly diagnosed Graves' disease had been on antithyroid drugs for under 3 months. This study used TCR sequencing and RNA sequencing of peripheral blood to compare persistent Graves' disease patients against newly diagnosed Graves' disease patients. The study was registered as a clinical trial and conducted in China. A total of some 35 samples underwent TCR sequencing, from some 13 patients with persistent Graves' disease and 20 or so patients with newly diagnosed Graves' disease. General findings and caveats noted by the study authors: The study examined only peripheral blood because the primary lesion, thyroid tissue, could not be accessed. Only the TCR beta chain was sequenced and analyzed. Persistent patients shared more public clonotypes among themselves (2,741) than newly diagnosed patients did (approximately 870). As a limitation, the authors acknowledged that the small sample size may reduce accuracy. Persistent Graves' disease patients showed lower TCR Shannon entropy and fewer highly expanded clones than newly diagnosed patients, suggesting clonal expansion.

This sample's time point label indicates: newly diagnosed GD, antithyroid drugs for less than 3 months. For both TCR sequencing and RNA sequencing, RNA was extracted from PBMCs in TRIzol. The diagnosis of Graves' disease followed American Thyroid Association guidelines. Patients for the study were recruited at an endocrinology department in Xi'an, China. From each patient, approximately 10 milliliters of peripheral blood was collected into an EDTA anticoagulant tube. Ficoll Paque Plus density gradient separation was used to isolate PBMCs, and no further T cell sorting was performed. RNA quality was checked with an Agilent 2100 Bioanalyzer and agarose gel, and concentration with a NanoDrop 2000. The library was prepared using multiplex PCR. For sequencing, an Illumina HiSeq 4000 was employed. iRepertoire HTBI primers and Arm-PCR amplification of CDR3 regions were used to construct TCR beta libraries. Before sequencing, the PCR products went through gel purification. The original methods were these. A total of under 80 TRBV and under 15 TRBJ segments were identified across samples and were used for gene usage analysis of CDR3 amino acid clonotypes. Filtered high-quality paired reads were merged into contigs using COPE and FqMerger. Contigs were aligned with BLAST to IMGT TRBV, TRBD and TRBJ reference genes, and CDR3 was defined per IMGT. Any clonotype with a frequency above 0.1% was counted as a highly expanded clone. Shannon entropy served as the measure of repertoire diversity, while the Gini coefficient captured V-J evenness. A clonotype found in more than one individual was treated as public. The public reads were reprocessed in TCRdb via fastp at Q25 and MiXCR, keeping in-frame beta chains. Each CDR3 protein appears once, grouped with its most common genes and DNA. TCRdb, not the authors, supplied the V and J calls. For this sample the table gives 300,000 to 400,000 distinct CDR3 sequences, of which more than 15% were detected only once. In total, the top ten clones hold more than 30% of the sample.

This clonotype was picked up many times. Its cognate antigen has yet to be identified. Base quality data are lacking; no much larger clone is found one base away. The receptor comes from a female donor with Graves disease. Sequenced here: peripheral blood mononuclear cells (PBMCs), sampled at new diagnosis, from a patient treated with antithyroid drugs.

The nucleotides read TGCAGCGTTCTAGGACAGGGGTCCTACAATGAGCAGTTCTTC. The translation is CSVLGQGSYNEQFF. The rearrangement combines TRBV29-1 with TRBJ2-1, with 9 bases matching TRBD1. V loses 5 bases at its end and J loses 1 base; junction bases beyond the gene matches: 3. Including the terminal cysteine and phenylalanine, the CDR3 comprises 14 residues. The sequence is cut down to CDR3 DNA, 42 bases in frame from base 1. CDR1 and CDR2 were assigned from the germline V gene as SQVTM and ANQGSEA.